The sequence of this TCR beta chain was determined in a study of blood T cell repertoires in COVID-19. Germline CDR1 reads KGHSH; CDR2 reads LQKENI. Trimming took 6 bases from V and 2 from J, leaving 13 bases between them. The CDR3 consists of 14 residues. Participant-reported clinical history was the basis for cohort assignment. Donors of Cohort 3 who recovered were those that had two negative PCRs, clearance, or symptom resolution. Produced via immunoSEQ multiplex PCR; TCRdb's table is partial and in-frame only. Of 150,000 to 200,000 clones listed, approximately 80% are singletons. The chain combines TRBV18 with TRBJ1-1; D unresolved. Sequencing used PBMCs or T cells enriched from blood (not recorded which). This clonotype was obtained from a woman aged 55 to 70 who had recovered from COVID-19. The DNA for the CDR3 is TGTGCCAGCTCTCTTAACTCGGGAAACACTGAAGCTTTCTTT. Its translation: CASSLNSGNTEAFF.